Listed below are T cell receptor beta chains from one sample, sequenced in a study of vaccination and CD4 T cells after COVID-19. TCRdb reanalysed the PCR reads using MiXCR and keeps one entry per CDR3 protein. This table has about 24,000 distinct CDR3 sequences, 45% to 55% appearing once. Source: CD4+ T cells from blood, taken before SARS-CoV-2 vaccination. These receptors were collected from a human donor who had recovered from COVID-19. CDR3s include the opening cysteine and the closing phenylalanine or tryptophan. The D gene is left open where the match is weak. Size tells how often a clone was seen (once, few, many) or the class of an expanded clone, and some rows leave it out.

J,size,V,D,CDR3,DNA
TRBJ1-1,few,TRBV20-1,NA,CSARDLTMGKRSAGAFF,TGCAGTGCTAGAGATCTTACTATGGGAAAAAGGAGTGCGGGGGCTTTCTTT
TRBJ2-7,once,TRBV20-1,TRBD2,CSARASGIISYEQYF,TGCAGTGCTAGGGCTAGCGGGATAATCTCCTACGAGCAGTACTTC
TRBJ2-1,NA,TRBV6-1,TRBD2,CASSDGRAAYNEQFF,TGTGCCAGCAGTGACGGGAGGGCCGCGTACAATGAGCAGTTCTTC
TRBJ2-1,NA,TRBV7-9,TRBD2,CASSPRLAGSSSYNEQFF,TGTGCCAGCAGCCCTCGGTTAGCGGGATCCAGCTCCTACAATGAGCAGTTCTTC
TRBJ1-5,NA,TRBV5-8,TRBD1,CASSTDRGRPQHF,TGTGCCAGCAGCACGGACAGGGGACGGCCCCAGCATTTT
TRBJ1-1,NA,TRBV25-1,NA,CASRGVGLTEAFF,TGTGCCAGCAGGGGGGTGGGTTTGACTGAAGCTTTCTTT
TRBJ1-5,NA,TRBV6-5,TRBD1,CASSWGTGGAGNQPQHF,TGTGCCAGCAGTTGGGGGACAGGGGGCGCGGGCAATCAGCCCCAGCATTTT
TRBJ2-1,NA,TRBV6-2/TRBV6-3,NA,CASSDIYTGEQFF,TGTGCCAGCAGCGATATCTACACCGGTGAGCAGTTCTTC
TRBJ1-2,NA,TRBV20-1,TRBD1,CSARHIQGSGYGYTF,TGCAGTGCTAGACATATACAGGGGAGTGGCTATGGCTACACCTTC
TRBJ2-7,NA,TRBV19,NA,CASSLGGRPWGEQYF,TGTGCCAGTAGCCTCGGGGGACGGCCTTGGGGCGAGCAGTACTTC